The 9 T cell receptor beta chains below all came from one sample that was sequenced in a study of T-cell reconstitution after alpha-beta-depleted transplantation in children. Construction of the TCRbeta library involved unique molecular identifiers. One entry per CDR3 protein, called by TCRdb with MiXCR from the PCR reads. In the table there are about 980,000 distinct CDR3 sequences, about 26% of which are singletons. The specimen was PBMCs, mostly from graft donor cells, collected 360 days after TCRalphabeta/CD19-depleted stem cell transplant. The receptors here all came from a boy younger than two who had a stem cell transplant for SCID, so the T cells may come from the graft donor.

The chain uses TRBV27 and TRBJ2-1; 10 bases map to TRBD2. The germline V gene encodes CDR1 MNHEY and CDR2 SMNVEV (reference sequence). This CDR3 spans 18 amino acids. V trimming: 7 bases; J trimming: 0 bases; junction bases outside the gene matches: 12. The CDR3 sequence: CASNLFTSGVSSYNEQFF. In DNA form, the CDR3 reads TGTGCCAGCAATCTTTTTACTAGCGGGGTTAGCTCCTACAATGAGCAGTTCTTC.

This clonotype was recorded a few times. This rearrangement joins TRBV6-1 to TRBJ2-7; TRBD2 might be the D (7 bases). Trimming took off 8 bases at V and 3 bases at J, with 23 bases between the two ends. Germline loops: CDR1 MNHNS, CDR2 SASEGT. CDR3 length: 16 amino acids. For the CDR3, the DNA is TGTGCCAGCCGCCAGCGGGACACCTCATCAAACTACGAGCAGTACTTC. The encoded protein is CASRQRDTSSNYEQYF.

This clonotype showed up just a few times. The chain uses TRBV20-1 and TRBJ1-5; maybe TRBD1 (5 bases). In germline, CDR1 is DFQATT, CDR2 SNEGSKA (reference sequence). This CDR3 is built from 13 residues. Trimming left V 6 bases short and J 4 bases short, with 13 bases between. CDR3 sequence reads: CSAAGRANQPQHF. The CDR3 nucleotides read TGCAGTGCCGCGGGACGGGCTAATCAGCCCCAGCATTTT.

This chain joins TRBV4-3 and TRBJ2-5, with D possibly TRBD1 on 5 matching bases. Germline CDR1 reads LGHNA; CDR2 reads YSLEER. There are 15 residues in the CDR3. V was trimmed by 0 bases and J by 5 bases, leaving 13 bases between them. This chain's CDR3 is CASSQEIQVLETQYF. CDR3 DNA: TGCGCCAGCAGCCAAGAGATACAGGTTCTGGAGACCCAGTACTTC.

This chain uses TRBV15 with TRBJ2-5; TRBD2 is a possible D gene (6 bases). The CDR3 covers 17 residues. The V end was cut by 1 base, the J end by 1 base, with 16 bases between. CDR1 is LNHNV and CDR2 is YYDKDF in the germline V gene (reference sequence). CDR3 DNA: TGTGCCACCAGCAGAGGGGTCGGGGGTACTTTCCAAGAGACCCAGTACTTC. It encodes CATSRGVGGTFQETQYF.

This sequence joins TRBV10-3 and TRBJ2-3; the D gene could be TRBD1 or TRBD2 (6 bases each). The CDR3 contains 15 residues. Per germline, CDR1 ENHRY and CDR2 SYGVKD. Trimming removed 9 bases from V and 5 bases from J, with 21 bases in between. CDR3 protein: CAIRGTGAHGDTQYF. The CDR3, as DNA: TGTGCCATAAGGGGAACGGGGGCCCACGGAGATACGCAGTATTTT.

The V call is TRBV20-1, the J call TRBJ2-1; D is unresolved. The length of the CDR3 is 10 residues. Germline V lookup: CDR1 DFQATT, CDR2 SNEGSKA (reference sequence). Trimming took 6 bases from V and 11 from J, leaving 11 bases between them. CDR3 residues: CSAERNQQFF. The CDR3 DNA sequence: TGCAGTGCCGAGCGAAACCAGCAGTTCTTC.

CDR3 sequence reads: CASSLVLGGTTSYEQYF. The CDR3 DNA reads as TGTGCCAGCAGCCTAGTCCTTGGGGGGACCACTTCCTACGAGCAGTACTTC. The chain has TRBV11-2 and TRBJ2-7; possibly TRBD2 for D (6 bases). The CDR3 has 17 residues. CDR1 and CDR2 from the germline V gene are SGHAT and FQNNGV. Trimming left V 5 bases short and J 1 base short, with 21 bases between. The full variable domain, completed using reference TRBV11-2 and TRBJ2-7, is EAGVAQSPRYKIIEKRQSVAFWCNPISGHATLYWYQQILGQGPKLLIQFQNNGVVDDSQLPKDRFSAERLKGVDSTLKIQPAKLEDSAVYLCASSLVLGGTTSYEQYFGPGTRLTVT.

The chain carries TRBV10-2 and TRBJ1-1, with 8 bases fitting TRBD1. Germline CDR1 is WSHSY and CDR2 is SAAADI. This CDR3 comprises 14 residues. V was clipped by 9 bases and J by 7 bases; unmatched bases: 13. The DNA for the CDR3 is TGCGCCAGTAGGTTGGCAGGGGGCACCGGTGAAGCTTTCTTT. It translates to CASRLAGGTGEAFF.